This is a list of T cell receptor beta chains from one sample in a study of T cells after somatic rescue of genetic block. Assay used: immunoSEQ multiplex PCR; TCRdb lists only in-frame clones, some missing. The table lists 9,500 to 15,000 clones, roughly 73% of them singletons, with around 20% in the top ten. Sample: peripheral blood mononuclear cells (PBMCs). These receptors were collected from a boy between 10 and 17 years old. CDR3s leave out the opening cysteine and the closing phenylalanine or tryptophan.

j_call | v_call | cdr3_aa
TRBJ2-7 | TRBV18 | ASSPGTGTYEQY
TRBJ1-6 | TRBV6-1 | ASYRGLSSPLH
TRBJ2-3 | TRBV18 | ASSPPGRSTDTQY
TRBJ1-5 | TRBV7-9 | ASSPWGSNQPQH
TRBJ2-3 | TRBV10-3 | ASSEPRDYLTDTQY
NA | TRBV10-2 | ASNPSSIYEQY
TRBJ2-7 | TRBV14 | ASSQQRRTSGDRYEQY
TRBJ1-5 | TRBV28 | ASSSILTGGFGSNQPQH
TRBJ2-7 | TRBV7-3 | ASSVSGTGGEQY
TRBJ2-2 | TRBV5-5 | ASSPTGLNTGELF
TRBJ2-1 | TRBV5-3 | ARSYRSYNEQF
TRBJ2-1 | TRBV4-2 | ASTWDVAGGPSYNEQF
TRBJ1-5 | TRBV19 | ASSLTGNNQPQH
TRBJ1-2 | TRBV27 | ASSFLTQDRSGYT
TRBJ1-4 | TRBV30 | AWSVLVTNEKLF
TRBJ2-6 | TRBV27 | ASSGRVPRSGANVLT
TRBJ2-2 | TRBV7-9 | ASSQFRDRLKNGELF
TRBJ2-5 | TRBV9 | ASSATGKETQY
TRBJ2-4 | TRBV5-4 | ASSLGVGGAVAKNIQY
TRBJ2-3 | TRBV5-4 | ASSLIVVNGADTQY
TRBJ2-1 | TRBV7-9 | ASSLRRENGNEQF
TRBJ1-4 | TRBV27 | ASSPMIATNEKLF
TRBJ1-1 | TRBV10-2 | ASSGQGNTEAF
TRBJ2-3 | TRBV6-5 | ASSYVIAASTDTQY
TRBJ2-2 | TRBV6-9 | ASSYPDRLLTGELF
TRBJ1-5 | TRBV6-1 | ASARGTNQPQH
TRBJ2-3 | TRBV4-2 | ASSQVGDSDTQY
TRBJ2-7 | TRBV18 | ASSPWDSRYEQY
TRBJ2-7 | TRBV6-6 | ASSYMGGSYEQY
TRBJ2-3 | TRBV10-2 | ASSDRLSTDTQY
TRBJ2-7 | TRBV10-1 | ASSDPGEEQY
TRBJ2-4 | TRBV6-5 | ASSPDRVTNIQY
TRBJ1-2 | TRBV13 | ASSWSTGGINYGYT
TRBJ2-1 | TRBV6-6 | ASTTAGQGYNEQF
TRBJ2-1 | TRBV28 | ASSFRYEQF
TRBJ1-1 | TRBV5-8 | ASSLAGQGPWNTEAF
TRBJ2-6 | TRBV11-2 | ASSLVWGYGANVLT
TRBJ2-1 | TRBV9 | ASSVEAYNEQF
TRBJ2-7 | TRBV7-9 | ASSWVGQGLSYEQY